This TCR beta chain is drawn from a study of cytomegalovirus exposure and HLA in healthy donors. The PCR employed 60 Vbeta primers together with 13 Jbeta primers. Data came from immunoSEQ multiplex PCR; TCRdb stores just in-frame clones and leaves some out. The table lists roughly 200,000 clones, 80% of them singletons, with around 5.7% in the top ten. Germline-derived CDR1 and CDR2 are SNHLY and FYNNEI. V gave up 1 base and J gave up 1 base, with 4 bases separating them. CDR3 length: 13 amino acids. Sequencing was carried out using PBMCs. The origin of this receptor is a man aged 40-50 years in good health and CMV-seronegative. The J gene is TRBJ1-1, the V gene TRBV2; D remains unclear. This CDR3 is CASSEDGNTEAFF. DNA for the CDR3: TGTGCCAGCAGTGAAGACGGGAACACTGAAGCTTTCTTT.